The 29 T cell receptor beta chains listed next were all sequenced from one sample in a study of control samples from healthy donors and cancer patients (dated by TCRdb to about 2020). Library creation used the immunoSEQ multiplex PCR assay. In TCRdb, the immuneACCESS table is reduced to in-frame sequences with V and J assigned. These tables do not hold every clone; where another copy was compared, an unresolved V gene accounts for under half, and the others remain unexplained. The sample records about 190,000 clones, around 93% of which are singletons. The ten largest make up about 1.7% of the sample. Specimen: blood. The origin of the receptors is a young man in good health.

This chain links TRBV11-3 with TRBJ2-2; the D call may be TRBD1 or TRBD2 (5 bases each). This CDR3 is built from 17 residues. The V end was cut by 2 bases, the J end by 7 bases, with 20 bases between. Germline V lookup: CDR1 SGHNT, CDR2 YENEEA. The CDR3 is CASSLRGRGKHDGELFF. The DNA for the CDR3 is TGTGCCAGCAGCTTACGGGGACGAGGGAAACATGACGGGGAGCTGTTTTTT.

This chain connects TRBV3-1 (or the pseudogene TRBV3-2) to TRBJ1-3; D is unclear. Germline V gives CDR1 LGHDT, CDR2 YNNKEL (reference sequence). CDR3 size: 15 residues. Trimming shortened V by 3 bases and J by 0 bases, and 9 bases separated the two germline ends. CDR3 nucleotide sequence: TGTGCCAGCAGCCATACAAGTTCCTCTGGAAACACCATATATTTT. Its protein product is CASSHTSSSGNTIYF.

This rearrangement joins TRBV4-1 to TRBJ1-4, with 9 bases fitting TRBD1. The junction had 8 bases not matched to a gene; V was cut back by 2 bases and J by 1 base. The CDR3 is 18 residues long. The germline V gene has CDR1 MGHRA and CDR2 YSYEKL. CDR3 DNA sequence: TGCGCCAGCAGCCAACCCCCGGGACAGGGCTTAACTAATGAAAAACTGTTTTTT. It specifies CASSQPPGQGLTNEKLFF.

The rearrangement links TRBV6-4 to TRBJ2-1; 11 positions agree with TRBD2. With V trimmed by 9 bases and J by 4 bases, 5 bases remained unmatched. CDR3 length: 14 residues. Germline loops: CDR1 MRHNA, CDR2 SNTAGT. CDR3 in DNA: TGTGCCAGTTCTAGCGGGGGGAATTACAATGAGCAGTTCTTC. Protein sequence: CASSSGGNYNEQFF.

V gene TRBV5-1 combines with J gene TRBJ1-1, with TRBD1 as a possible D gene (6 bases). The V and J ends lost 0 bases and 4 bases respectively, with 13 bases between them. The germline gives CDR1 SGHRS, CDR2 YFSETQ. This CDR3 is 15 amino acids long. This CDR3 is CASSLGGQGFTEAFF. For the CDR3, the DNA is TGCGCCAGCAGCTTGGGAGGGCAGGGGTTCACTGAAGCTTTCTTT.

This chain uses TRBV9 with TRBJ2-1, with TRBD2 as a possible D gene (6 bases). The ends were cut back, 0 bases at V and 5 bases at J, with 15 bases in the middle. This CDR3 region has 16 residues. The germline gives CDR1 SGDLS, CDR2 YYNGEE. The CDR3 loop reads CASSVGLGFFDNEQFF. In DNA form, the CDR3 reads TGTGCCAGCAGCGTAGGACTAGGATTTTTCGACAATGAGCAGTTCTTC.

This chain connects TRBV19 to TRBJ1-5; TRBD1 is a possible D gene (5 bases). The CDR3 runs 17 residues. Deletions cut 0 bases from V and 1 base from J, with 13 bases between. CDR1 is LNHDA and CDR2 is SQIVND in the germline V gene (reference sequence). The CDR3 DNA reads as TGTGCCAGTAGTATAGATTTCGCAGGGAGGAGCAATCAGCCCCAGCATTTT. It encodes CASSIDFAGRSNQPQHF.

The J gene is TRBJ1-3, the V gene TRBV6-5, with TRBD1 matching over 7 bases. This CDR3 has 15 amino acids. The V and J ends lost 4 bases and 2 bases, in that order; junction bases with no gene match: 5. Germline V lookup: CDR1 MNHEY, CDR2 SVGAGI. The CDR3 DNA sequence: TGTGCCAGCAGTTCAGGGGGACAGCCTGGAAACACCATATATTTT. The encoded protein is CASSSGGQPGNTIYF.

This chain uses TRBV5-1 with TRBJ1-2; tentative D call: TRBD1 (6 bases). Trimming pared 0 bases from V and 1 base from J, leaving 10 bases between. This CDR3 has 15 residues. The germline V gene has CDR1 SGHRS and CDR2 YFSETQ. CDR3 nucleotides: TGCGCCAGCAGCTTGGAGGGGGGTTTTAACTATGGCTACACCTTC. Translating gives CASSLEGGFNYGYTF.

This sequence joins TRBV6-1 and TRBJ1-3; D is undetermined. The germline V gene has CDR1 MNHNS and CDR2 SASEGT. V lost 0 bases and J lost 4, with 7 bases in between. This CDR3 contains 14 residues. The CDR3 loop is CASSEAWSGNTIYF. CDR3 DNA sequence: TGTGCCAGCAGTGAAGCATGGTCGGGAAACACCATATATTTT.

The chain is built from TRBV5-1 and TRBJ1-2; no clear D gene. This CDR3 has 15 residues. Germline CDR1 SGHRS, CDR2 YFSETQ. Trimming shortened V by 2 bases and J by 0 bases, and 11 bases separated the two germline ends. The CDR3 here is CASSLSSASNYGYTF. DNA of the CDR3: TGCGCCAGCAGCTTAAGCAGTGCTTCTAACTATGGCTACACCTTC. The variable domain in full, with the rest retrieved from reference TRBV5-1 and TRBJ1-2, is KAGVTQTPRYLIKTRGQQVTLSCSPISGHRSVSWYQQTPGQGLQFLFEYFSETQRNKGNFPGRFSGRQFSNSRSEMNVSTLELGDSALYLCASSLSSASNYGYTFGSGTRLTVV.

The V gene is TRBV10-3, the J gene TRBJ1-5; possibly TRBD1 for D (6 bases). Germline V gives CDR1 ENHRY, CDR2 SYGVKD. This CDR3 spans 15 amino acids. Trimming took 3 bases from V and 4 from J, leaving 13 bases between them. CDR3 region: CAISDPGADNQPQHF. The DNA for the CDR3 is TGTGCCATCAGTGATCCGGGGGCGGATAATCAGCCCCAGCATTTT.

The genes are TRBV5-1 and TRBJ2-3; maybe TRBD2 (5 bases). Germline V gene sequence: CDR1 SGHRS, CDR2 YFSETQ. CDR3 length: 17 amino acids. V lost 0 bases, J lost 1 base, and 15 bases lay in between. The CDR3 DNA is TGCGCCAGCAGCTTGGTTAGCGAAAGCGGTGGCACAGATACGCAGTATTTT. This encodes CASSLVSESGGTDTQYF.

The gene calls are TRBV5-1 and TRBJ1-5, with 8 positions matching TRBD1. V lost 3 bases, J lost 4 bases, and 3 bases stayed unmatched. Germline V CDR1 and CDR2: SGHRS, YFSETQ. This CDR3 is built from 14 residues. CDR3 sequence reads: CASSSGGPNQPQHF. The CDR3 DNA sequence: TGCGCCAGCAGCTCAGGGGGCCCAAATCAGCCCCAGCATTTT.

The CDR3 reads CATSSPAAGGRNEQFF. CDR3 in DNA: TGTGCCACCAGCAGTCCGGCAGCGGGGGGGCGGAATGAGCAGTTCTTC. The chain joins TRBV15 to TRBJ2-1; 10 nucleotides match TRBD2. V lost 3 bases to trimming and J lost 7 bases; unmatched junction nucleotides: 9. Germline CDR1 reads LNHNV; CDR2 reads YYDKDF (reference sequence). The length of the CDR3 is 16 residues.

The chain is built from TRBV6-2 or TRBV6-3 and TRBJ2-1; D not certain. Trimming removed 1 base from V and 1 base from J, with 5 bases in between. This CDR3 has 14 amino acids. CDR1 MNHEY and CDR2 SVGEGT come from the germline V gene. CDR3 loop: CASSYLRSYNEQFF. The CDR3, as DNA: TGTGCCAGCAGTTACTTAAGATCCTACAATGAGCAGTTCTTC.

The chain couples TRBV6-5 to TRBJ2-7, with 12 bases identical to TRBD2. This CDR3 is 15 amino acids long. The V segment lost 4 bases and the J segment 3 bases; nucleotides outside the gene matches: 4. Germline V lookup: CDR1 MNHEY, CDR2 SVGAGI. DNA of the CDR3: TGTGCCAGCAGTTCCCAGACTAGCGGGGGCTACGAGCAGTACTTC. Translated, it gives CASSSQTSGGYEQYF.

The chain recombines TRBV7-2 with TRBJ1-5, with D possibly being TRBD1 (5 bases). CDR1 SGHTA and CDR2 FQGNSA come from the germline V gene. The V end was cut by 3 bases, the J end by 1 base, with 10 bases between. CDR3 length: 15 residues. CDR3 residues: CASSFTGPSNQPQHF. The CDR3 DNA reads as TGTGCCAGCAGCTTCACGGGACCGAGCAATCAGCCCCAGCATTTT.

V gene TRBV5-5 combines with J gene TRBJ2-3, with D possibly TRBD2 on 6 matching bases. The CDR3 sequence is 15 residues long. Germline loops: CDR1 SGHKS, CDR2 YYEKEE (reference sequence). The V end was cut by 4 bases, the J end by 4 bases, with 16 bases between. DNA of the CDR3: TGTGCCAGCAGCCCCGGGGGTCTGTCAGCAGATACGCAGTATTTT. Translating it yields CASSPGGLSADTQYF.

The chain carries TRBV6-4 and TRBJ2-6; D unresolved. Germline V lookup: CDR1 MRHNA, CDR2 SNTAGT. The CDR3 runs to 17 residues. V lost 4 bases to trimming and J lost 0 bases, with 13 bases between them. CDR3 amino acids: CASSVTDLSSGANVLTF. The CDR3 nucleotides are TGTGCCAGCAGTGTGACGGACCTCTCCTCTGGGGCCAACGTCCTGACTTTC.

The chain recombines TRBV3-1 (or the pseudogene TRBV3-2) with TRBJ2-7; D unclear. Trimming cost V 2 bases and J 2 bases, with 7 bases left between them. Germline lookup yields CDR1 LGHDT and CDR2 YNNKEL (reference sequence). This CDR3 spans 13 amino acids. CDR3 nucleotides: TGTGCCAGCAGCCAAAATCGGGCCTACGAGCAGTACTTC. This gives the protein CASSQNRAYEQYF.

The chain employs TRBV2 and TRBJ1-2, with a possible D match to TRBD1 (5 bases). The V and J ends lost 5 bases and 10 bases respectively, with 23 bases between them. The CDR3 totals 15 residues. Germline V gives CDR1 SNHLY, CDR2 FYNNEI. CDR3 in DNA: TGTGCCAGCAGTAGGAGCTTTCAGGGAACGGGTGACTACACCTTC. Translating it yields CASSRSFQGTGDYTF.

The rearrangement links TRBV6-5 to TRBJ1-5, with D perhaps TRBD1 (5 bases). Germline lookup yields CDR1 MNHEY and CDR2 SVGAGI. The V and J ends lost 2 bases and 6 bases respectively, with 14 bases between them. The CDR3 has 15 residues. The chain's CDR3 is CASSYLGGGSQPQHF. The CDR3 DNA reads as TGTGCCAGCAGTTACCTCGGGGGGGGGAGTCAGCCCCAGCATTTT.

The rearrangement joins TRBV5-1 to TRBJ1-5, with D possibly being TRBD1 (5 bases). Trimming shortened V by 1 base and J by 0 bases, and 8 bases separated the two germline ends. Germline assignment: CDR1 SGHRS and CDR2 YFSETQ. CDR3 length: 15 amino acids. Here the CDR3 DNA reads TGCGCCAGCAGCTTGTCGGGGGATAGCAATCAGCCCCAGCATTTT. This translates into CASSLSGDSNQPQHF.

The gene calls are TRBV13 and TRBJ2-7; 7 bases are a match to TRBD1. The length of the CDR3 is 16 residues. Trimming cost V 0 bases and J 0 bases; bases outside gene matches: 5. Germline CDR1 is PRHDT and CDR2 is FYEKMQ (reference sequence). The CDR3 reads CASSLGLTGVSYEQYF. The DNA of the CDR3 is TGTGCCAGCAGCTTAGGCCTAACAGGGGTCTCCTACGAGCAGTACTTC.

The DNA of the CDR3 is TGTGCCAGCCTATCCTCACAGGGGACAGATACGCAGTATTTT. It specifies CASLSSQGTDTQYF. This chain links TRBV6-5 with TRBJ2-3; the match to TRBD1 covers 7 bases. CDR3 length: 14 amino acids. Germline values: CDR1 MNHEY, CDR2 SVGAGI. With 8 bases clipped from V and 3 bases from J, the junction kept 8 bases outside the gene matches.

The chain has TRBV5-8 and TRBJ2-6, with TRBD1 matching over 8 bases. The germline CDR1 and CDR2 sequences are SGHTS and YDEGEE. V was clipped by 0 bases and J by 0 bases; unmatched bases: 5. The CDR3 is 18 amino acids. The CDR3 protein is CASSLVQGATSGANVLTF. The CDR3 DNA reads TGTGCCAGCAGCTTGGTGCAGGGGGCAACCTCTGGGGCCAACGTCCTGACTTTC. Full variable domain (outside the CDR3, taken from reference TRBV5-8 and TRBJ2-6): EAGVTQSPTHLIKTRGQQATLRCSPISGHTSVYWYQQALGLGLQFLLWYDEGEERNRGNFPPRFSGRQFPNYSSELNVNALELEDSALYLCASSLVQGATSGANVLTFGAGSRLTVL.

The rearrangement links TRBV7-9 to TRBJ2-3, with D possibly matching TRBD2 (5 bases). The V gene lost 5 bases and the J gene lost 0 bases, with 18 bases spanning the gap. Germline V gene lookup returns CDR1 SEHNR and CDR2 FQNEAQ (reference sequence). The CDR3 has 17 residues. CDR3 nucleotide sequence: TGTGCCAGCAGCCCCGGGGTTGGGTCCAGGAGCACAGATACGCAGTATTTT. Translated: CASSPGVGSRSTDTQYF.

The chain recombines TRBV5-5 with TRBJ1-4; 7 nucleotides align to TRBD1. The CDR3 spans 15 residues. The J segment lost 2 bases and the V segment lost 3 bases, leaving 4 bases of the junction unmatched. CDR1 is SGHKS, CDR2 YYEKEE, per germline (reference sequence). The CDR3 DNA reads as TGTGCCAGCAGCTCCAGGGGGGTGACTAATGAAAAACTGTTTTTT. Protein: CASSSRGVTNEKLFF. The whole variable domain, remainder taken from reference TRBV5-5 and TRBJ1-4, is DAGVTQSPTHLIKTRGQQVTLRCSPISGHKSVSWYQQVLGQGPQFIFQYYEKEERGRGNFPDRFSARQFPNYSSELNVNALLLGDSALYLCASSSRGVTNEKLFFGSGTQLSVL.